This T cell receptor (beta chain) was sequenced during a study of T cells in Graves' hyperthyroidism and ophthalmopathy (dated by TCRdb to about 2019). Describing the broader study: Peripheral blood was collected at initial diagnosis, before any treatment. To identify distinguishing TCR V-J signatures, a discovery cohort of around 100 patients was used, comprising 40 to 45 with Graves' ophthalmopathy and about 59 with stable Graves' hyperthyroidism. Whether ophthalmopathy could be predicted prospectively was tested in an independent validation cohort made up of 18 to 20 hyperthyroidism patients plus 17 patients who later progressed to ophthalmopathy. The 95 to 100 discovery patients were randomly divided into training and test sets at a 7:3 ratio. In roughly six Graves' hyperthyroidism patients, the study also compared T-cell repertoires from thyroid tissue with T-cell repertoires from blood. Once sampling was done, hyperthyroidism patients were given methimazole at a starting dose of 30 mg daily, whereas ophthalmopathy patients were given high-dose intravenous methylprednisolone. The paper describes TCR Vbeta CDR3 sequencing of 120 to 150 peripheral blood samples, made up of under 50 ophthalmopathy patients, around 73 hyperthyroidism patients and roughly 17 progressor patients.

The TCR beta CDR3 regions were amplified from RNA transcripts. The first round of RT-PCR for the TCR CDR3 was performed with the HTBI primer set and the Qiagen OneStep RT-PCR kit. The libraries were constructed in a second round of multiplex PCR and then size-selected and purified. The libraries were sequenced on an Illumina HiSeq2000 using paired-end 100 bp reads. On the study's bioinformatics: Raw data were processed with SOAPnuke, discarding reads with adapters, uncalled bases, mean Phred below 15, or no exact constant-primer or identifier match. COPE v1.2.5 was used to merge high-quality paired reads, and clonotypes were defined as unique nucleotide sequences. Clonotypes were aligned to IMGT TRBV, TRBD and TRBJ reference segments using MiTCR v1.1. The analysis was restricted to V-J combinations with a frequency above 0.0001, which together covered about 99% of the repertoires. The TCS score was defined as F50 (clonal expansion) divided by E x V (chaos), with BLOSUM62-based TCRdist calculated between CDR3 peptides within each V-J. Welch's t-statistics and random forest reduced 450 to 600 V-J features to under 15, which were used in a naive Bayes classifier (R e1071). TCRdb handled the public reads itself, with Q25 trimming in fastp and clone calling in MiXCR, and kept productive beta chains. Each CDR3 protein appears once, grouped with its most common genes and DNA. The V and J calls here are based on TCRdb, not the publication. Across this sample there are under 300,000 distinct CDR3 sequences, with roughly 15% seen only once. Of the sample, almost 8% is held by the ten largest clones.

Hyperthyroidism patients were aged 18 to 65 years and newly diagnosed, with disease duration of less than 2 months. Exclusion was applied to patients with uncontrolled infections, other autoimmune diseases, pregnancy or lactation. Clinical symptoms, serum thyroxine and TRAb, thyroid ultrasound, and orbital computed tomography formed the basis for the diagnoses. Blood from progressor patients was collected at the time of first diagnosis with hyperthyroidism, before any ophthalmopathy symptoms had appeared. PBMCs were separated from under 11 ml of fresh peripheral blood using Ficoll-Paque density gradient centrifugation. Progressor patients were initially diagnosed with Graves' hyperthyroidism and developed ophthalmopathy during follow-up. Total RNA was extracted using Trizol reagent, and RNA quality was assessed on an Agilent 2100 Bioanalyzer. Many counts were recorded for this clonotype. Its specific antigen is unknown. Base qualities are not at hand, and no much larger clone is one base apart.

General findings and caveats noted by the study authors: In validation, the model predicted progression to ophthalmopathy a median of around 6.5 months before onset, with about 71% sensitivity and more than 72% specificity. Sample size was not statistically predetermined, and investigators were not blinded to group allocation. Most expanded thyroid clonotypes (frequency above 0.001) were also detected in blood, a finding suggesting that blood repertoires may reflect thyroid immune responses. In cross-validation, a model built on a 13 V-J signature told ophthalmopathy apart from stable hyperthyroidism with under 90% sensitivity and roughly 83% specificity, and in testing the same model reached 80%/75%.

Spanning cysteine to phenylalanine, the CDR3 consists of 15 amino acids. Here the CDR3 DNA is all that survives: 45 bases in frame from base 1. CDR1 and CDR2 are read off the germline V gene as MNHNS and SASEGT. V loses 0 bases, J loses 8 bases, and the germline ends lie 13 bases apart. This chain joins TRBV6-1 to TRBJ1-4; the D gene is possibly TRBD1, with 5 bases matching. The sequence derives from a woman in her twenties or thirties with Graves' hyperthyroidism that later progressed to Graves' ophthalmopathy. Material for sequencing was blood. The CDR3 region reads CASSEARARGEKLFF. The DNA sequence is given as TGTGCCAGCAGTGAAGCCAGGGCGCGCGGAGAAAAACTGTTTTTT.